This T cell receptor (beta chain) originates from a study of blood T cell repertoires in COVID-19. Trimming left V 5 bases short and J 0 bases short, with 10 bases between. Per germline, CDR1 ENHRY and CDR2 SYGVKD. This CDR3 has 15 amino acids. TCRdb's copy holds only in-frame clones and misses some; the assay was immunoSEQ multiplex PCR. The sample yields almost 200,000 clones, around 89% seen once. Donors of Cohort 3 who recovered were those that had two negative PCRs, clearance, or symptom resolution. This receptor was obtained from a young woman who had recovered from COVID-19. Sequenced input: PBMCs or T cells enriched from blood (not recorded which). V usage is TRBV10-3 and J usage is TRBJ1-4, with a tentative D call TRBD1 (5 bases). The CDR3 protein is CAISPGLTTNEKLFF. The CDR3, as DNA: TGTGCCATCAGTCCGGGACTTACAACTAATGAAAAACTGTTTTTT.